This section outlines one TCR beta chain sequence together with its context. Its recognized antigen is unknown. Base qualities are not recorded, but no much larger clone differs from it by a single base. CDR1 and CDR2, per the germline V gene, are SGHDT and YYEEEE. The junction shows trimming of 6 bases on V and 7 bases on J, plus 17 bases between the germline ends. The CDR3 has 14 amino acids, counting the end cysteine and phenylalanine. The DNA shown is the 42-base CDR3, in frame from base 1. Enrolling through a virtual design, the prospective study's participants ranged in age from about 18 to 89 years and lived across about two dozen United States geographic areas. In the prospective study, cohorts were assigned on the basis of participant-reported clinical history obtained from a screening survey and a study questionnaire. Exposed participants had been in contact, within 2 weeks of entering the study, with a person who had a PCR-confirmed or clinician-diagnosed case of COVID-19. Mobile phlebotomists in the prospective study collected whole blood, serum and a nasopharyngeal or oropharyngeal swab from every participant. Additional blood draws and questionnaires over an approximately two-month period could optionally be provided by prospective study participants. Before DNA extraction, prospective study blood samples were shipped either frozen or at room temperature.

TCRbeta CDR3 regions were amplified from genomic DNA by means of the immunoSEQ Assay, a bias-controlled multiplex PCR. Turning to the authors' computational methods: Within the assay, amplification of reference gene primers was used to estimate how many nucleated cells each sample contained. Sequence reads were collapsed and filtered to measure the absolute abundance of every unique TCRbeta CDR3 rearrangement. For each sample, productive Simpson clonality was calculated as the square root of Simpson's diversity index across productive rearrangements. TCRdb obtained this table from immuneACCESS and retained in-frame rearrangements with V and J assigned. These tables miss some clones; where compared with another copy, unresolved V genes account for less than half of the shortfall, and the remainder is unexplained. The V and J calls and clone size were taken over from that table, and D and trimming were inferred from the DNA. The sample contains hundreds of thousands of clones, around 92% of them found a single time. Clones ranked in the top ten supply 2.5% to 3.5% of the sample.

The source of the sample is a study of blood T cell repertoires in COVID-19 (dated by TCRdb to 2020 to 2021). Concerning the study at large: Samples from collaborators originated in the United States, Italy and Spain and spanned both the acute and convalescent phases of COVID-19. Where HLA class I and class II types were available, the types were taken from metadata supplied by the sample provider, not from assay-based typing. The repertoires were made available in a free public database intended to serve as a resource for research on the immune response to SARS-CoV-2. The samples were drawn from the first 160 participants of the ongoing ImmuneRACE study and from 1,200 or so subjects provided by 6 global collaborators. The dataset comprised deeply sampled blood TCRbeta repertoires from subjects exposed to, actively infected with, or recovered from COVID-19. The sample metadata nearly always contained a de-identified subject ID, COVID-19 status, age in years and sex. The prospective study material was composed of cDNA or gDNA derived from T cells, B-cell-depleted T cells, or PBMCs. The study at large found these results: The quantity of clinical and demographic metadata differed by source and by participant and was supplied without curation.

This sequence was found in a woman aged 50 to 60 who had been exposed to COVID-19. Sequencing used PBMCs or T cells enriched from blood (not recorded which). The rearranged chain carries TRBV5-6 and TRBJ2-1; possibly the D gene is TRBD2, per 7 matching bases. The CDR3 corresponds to CASMRRGLRNEQFF. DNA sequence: TGTGCCAGCATGAGGCGGGGGCTACGTAATGAGCAGTTCTTC.